The 5 T cell receptor beta chains given below trace back to one sample, sequenced in a study of OX40 agonist ivuxolimab in advanced cancers. Assay: immunoSEQ multiplex PCR; the TCRdb copy retains only in-frame clones and omits some. The profile covers about 66,000 clones, with 77% appearing a single time and 1.5% to 2% taken by the ten largest. Material: CD4+ or CD8+ T cells sorted from blood, obtained in a trial of the OX40 agonist ivuxolimab. The receptors shown here come from an adult with an advanced solid tumor such as melanoma, head and neck, liver or kidney cancer.

As concerns this clone: One base away lies a much larger clone, so this may be a sequencing read error. V usage is TRBV14 and J usage is TRBJ1-2; TRBD1 might be the D (6 bases). Germline V gene sequence: CDR1 SGHDN, CDR2 FVKESK. The CDR3 contains 17 residues. CDR3 bases: TGTGTCAGCAGCCAAGTTGACGGGCGAGGGGGTGGCTATGGCTACACCTTC. It yields the protein CVSSQVDGRGGGYGYTF.

This chain connects TRBV19 to TRBJ1-6; no reliable D call. Deletions cut 2 bases from V and 7 bases from J, with 9 bases between. The CDR3 extends over 14 amino acids. Germline values: CDR1 LNHDA, CDR2 SQIVND (reference sequence). The CDR3 reads CASSISGGNSPLHF. The CDR3 bases are TGTGCCAGTAGTATATCAGGAGGGAATTCACCCCTCCACTTT.

V gene TRBV18 combines with J gene TRBJ2-7; D is unclear. The V gene's germline CDR1 is KGHSH and CDR2 LQKENI. V lost 3 bases to trimming and J lost 1 base, with 10 bases between them. The CDR3 contains 14 residues. Here the CDR3 reads CASSPASRSYEQYF. Here the CDR3 DNA reads TGTGCCAGCTCACCCGCCTCCCGGTCCTACGAGCAGTACTTC.

This sequence joins TRBV6-6 and TRBJ1-4, with 9 nucleotides matching TRBD1. The CDR3 has 15 residues. The germline V gene encodes CDR1 MNHNY and CDR2 SVGAGI (reference sequence). Losses at the gene ends were 6 bases for V and 6 bases for J; bases not matched to a gene: 8. The CDR3 sequence: CASRRRDRADEKLFF. CDR3 in DNA: TGTGCCAGCAGACGAAGGGACAGGGCCGATGAAAAACTGTTTTTT.

V gene TRBV10-3 combines with J gene TRBJ1-4, with a possible D match to TRBD1 (6 bases). Germline-derived CDR1 and CDR2 are ENHRY and SYGVKD. CDR3 length equals 16 residues. The V and J ends lost 0 bases and 6 bases respectively, with 14 bases between them. The CDR3 DNA follows: TGTGCCATCAGTGAGTCCGGCGGGGGCGGTCATGAAAAACTGTTTTTT. Translated, it gives CAISESGGGGHEKLFF.